The sample holds a few counts of the clone carrying this TCR beta chain. Authors' data handling: Nucleated cell counts were estimated from reference gene primer amplification. Assay: immunoSEQ multiplex PCR; the TCRdb copy retains only in-frame clones and omits some. V and J calls and clone size are copied from that table; D and trimming were computed from the DNA. The repertoire includes under 55,000 clones, about 89% of them detected once, and around 2.1% sits in the top ten. Trimming removed 4 bases from V and 0 bases from J, with 13 bases in between. From germline, CDR1 is GTSNPN and CDR2 SVGIG (reference sequence). The CDR3 contains 16 residues. The data originate from a study of blood T cell repertoires in COVID-19. Study details: The United States, Italy and Spain were the sources of the acute and convalescent COVID-19 samples. The analysed material was cDNA or gDNA that came from T cells, B-cell-depleted T cells, or PBMCs.

The chain is built from TRBV30 and TRBJ1-6; D is undetermined. The receptor was isolated from a human donor in a cohort sampled during active COVID-19. Input material: peripheral blood. CDR3 residues: CAWMDGPSSYNSPLHF. As DNA, the CDR3 is TGTGCCTGGATGGATGGGCCCAGCTCCTATAATTCACCCCTCCACTTT.